A single sample gave rise to the 15 T cell receptor beta chains below, sequenced in a study of T cell changes during pregnancy in multiple sclerosis. Clones were read by immunoSEQ multiplex PCR, and TCRdb kept only the in-frame ones, dropping some. The table has around 62,000 clones, 90% seen once. Source: peripheral blood, taken in the third trimester of pregnancy. The receptors shown here come from a female donor with multiple sclerosis, enrolled in a pregnancy study.

The chain combines TRBV5-1 with TRBJ2-5, with 7 bases that match TRBD1. V lost 3 bases, J lost 5 bases, and 4 bases stayed unmatched. From germline, CDR1 is SGHRS and CDR2 YFSETQ. The CDR3 sequence is 13 residues long. The CDR3 DNA is TGCGCCAGCAGCTCAAAACAGGGGGAGACCCAGTACTTC. Translated, it gives CASSSKQGETQYF. The variable domain in full, with the rest retrieved from reference TRBV5-1 and TRBJ2-5, is KAGVTQTPRYLIKTRGQQVTLSCSPISGHRSVSWYQQTPGQGLQFLFEYFSETQRNKGNFPGRFSGRQFSNSRSEMNVSTLELGDSALYLCASSSKQGETQYFGPGTRLLVL.

The chain uses TRBV9 and TRBJ1-5; 7 bases line up with TRBD1. The V gene end was trimmed by 4 bases and the J gene end by 2 bases; junction bases not matched to a gene: 3. This CDR3 spans 14 amino acids. Germline lookup yields CDR1 SGDLS and CDR2 YYNGEE. The CDR3 bases are TGTGCCAGCAGCCTAGGGACAGGCAATCAGCCCCAGCATTTT. Amino acid sequence: CASSLGTGNQPQHF.

This clone was seen more than once but under ten times. V gene TRBV7-3 combines with J gene TRBJ1-1; perhaps TRBD1 as D (5 bases). V lost 2 bases, J lost 4 bases, and 11 bases lay in between. Per the germline V gene, CDR1 is SGHTA and CDR2 is FQGTGA. The CDR3 is made up of 14 amino acids. In nucleotides, the CDR3 is TGTGCCAGCAGCTTAGACAGTAAATCCACTGAAGCTTTCTTT. Translated, it gives CASSLDSKSTEAFF.

Here the CDR3 DNA reads TGTGCCAGCAGCTCGCGACTGATTATGAACACTGAAGCTTTCTTT. This gives the protein CASSSRLIMNTEAFF. This sequence joins TRBV5-6 and TRBJ1-1; D remains unclear. The CDR3 has 15 amino acids. Germline V gene lookup returns CDR1 SGHDT and CDR2 YYEEEE. V was trimmed by 3 bases and J by 0 bases, leaving 12 bases between them.

V gene TRBV7-2 combines with J gene TRBJ2-6; D is unresolved. This CDR3 spans 16 amino acids. V lost 3 bases to trimming and J lost 0 bases, with 9 bases between them. Germline lookup yields CDR1 SGHTA and CDR2 FQGNSA. CDR3 DNA: TGTGCCAGCAGCTTCGGTGTAGACTCTGGGGCCAACGTCCTGACTTTC. Encoded protein: CASSFGVDSGANVLTF.

CDR3 in DNA: TGTGCCAGCAGCTTAGCGACAGGGACGGAGACCCAGTACTTC. This sequence encodes CASSLATGTETQYF. The chain joins TRBV7-9 to TRBJ2-5; 7 nucleotides match TRBD1. The CDR3 has 14 amino acids. Germline CDR1 is SEHNR and CDR2 is FQNEAQ (reference sequence). The V gene end was trimmed by 0 bases and the J gene end by 5 bases; junction bases not matched to a gene: 3. Full variable domain (remainder filled in from reference TRBV7-9 and TRBJ2-5): DTGVSQNPRHKITKRGQNVTFRCDPISEHNRLYWYRQTLGQGPEFLTYFQNEAQLEKSRLLSDRFSAERPKGSFSTLEIQRTEQGDSAMYLCASSLATGTETQYFGPGTRLLVL.

This clone was recorded only once. The J gene is TRBJ1-2, the V gene TRBV25-1; 9 bases align to TRBD1. With 10 bases clipped from V and 8 bases from J, the junction kept 8 bases outside the gene matches. CDR3 length: 12 residues. Germline V gene sequence: CDR1 MGHDK, CDR2 SYGVNS. CDR3 residues: CAKPGQGWGYTF. The CDR3 DNA reads as TGTGCCAAGCCGGGACAGGGATGGGGCTACACCTTC.

J is TRBJ1-2 and V is TRBV29-1; TRBD1 matches 7 bases. The CDR3 sequence is 13 residues long. The germline V gene encodes CDR1 SQVTM and CDR2 ANQGSEA. Trimming cost V 4 bases and J 9 bases; bases outside gene matches: 11. CDR3 DNA: TGCAGCGTTGGGGGGACAGAGGCCGGCAGCTACACCTTC. It specifies CSVGGTEAGSYTF.

This clone appeared once. CDR3 nucleotides: TGTGCCAGCAGTTTGGGGGGATGGTCTGGAAACACCATATATTTT. Translated: CASSLGGWSGNTIYF. V is TRBV27 and J is TRBJ1-3, with D possibly TRBD1 on 5 matching bases. With 3 bases removed from V and 1 base from J, the gap between germline ends came to 10 bases. The CDR3 extends over 15 amino acids. Germline CDR1 is MNHEY and CDR2 is SMNVEV (reference sequence).

This sequence joins TRBV5-1 and TRBJ2-7; TRBD2 matches at 7 bases. The junction had 2 bases not matched to a gene; V was cut back by 3 bases and J by 2 bases. This CDR3 region has 13 residues. CDR1 is SGHRS, CDR2 YFSETQ, per germline. CDR3 bases: TGCGCCAGCAGCTACGGGGGGACCTACGAGCAGTACTTC. Translated, it gives CASSYGGTYEQYF.

This sequence joins TRBV23-1 and TRBJ1-2, with TRBD1 matching over 9 bases. TRBV23-1 is placed among ORFs of uncertain function. The CDR3 sequence is 13 residues long. Germline trimming cut 11 bases from V and 3 bases from J; bases unmatched to any gene: 7. This CDR3 reads CAPSWTGDYGYTF. Written as DNA, the CDR3 is TGCGCCCCTTCTTGGACAGGGGACTATGGCTACACCTTC.

The genes are TRBV6-5 and TRBJ2-5, with 7 nucleotides matching TRBD1. This CDR3 is built from 15 residues. Trimming cost V 2 bases and J 4 bases; bases outside gene matches: 7. Germline V gene data show CDR1 as MNHEY and CDR2 as SVGAGI. The CDR3, as DNA: TGTGCCAGCAGTTACGGACTCCAGGGGGTAGAGACCCAGTACTTC. Translated, it gives CASSYGLQGVETQYF.

The gene calls are TRBV28 and TRBJ1-1; perhaps TRBD1 as D (5 bases). Trimming shortened V by 6 bases and J by 5 bases, and 16 bases separated the two germline ends. The V gene's germline CDR1 is MDHEN and CDR2 SYDVKM. This CDR3 comprises 14 residues. The CDR3 loop is CASSPGGGMTEAFF. The CDR3 nucleotides are TGTGCCAGCAGCCCCGGGGGGGGGATGACTGAAGCTTTCTTT.

This clone has a single count. The DNA for the CDR3 is TGTGCCAGCAGTGAAGTAGGGACAATCAGCGGCACTGGGGCCAACGTCCTGACTTTC. This translates into CASSEVGTISGTGANVLTF. This sequence joins TRBV2 and TRBJ2-6; D is possibly TRBD1 (6 bases). This CDR3 has 19 amino acids. V shed 1 base and J shed 2 bases, with 18 bases lying between them. Germline loops: CDR1 SNHLY, CDR2 FYNNEI.

The chain is built from TRBV5-6 and TRBJ1-2; D is unclear. Germline values: CDR1 SGHDT, CDR2 YYEEEE. This CDR3 is built from 15 residues. Trimming stripped 1 base from V and 1 base from J, with 11 bases between. CDR3 sequence (DNA): TGTGCCAGCAGCTTGTTTCTGGGAGGTAACTATGGCTACACCTTC. Translated: CASSLFLGGNYGYTF.